This T cell receptor beta chain was sequenced in a study of identical twins. Study-wide results and limits: Sharing of beta out-of-frame sequences by twins showed a weaker excess. The abundant beta clonotypes from cord blood had fewer insertions, and memory repertoires had none of this.

With template switching, a universal primer site was added, and the cDNA carried unique molecular identifiers. TCRdb re-analysed the 5' RACE reads in MiXCR, keeping a single row per CDR3 protein. Of 1.5 million to 2 million distinct CDR3 sequences in the sample, more than 30% were seen once. All donors were healthy Caucasians. As concerns this clonotype: Its antigen remains unknown.

CDR1 and CDR2 from the germline V gene are DFQATT and SNEGSKA (reference sequence). Trimming cost V 7 bases and J 1 base; bases outside gene matches: 17. CDR3 length equals 19 residues. The chain employs TRBV20-1 and TRBJ2-1, with 12 positions matching TRBD2. Sequenced material: cord blood. The receptor was isolated from a newborn girl in good health. CDR3 nucleotide sequence: TGCAGTGTTAGTCCTATCCCGACTAGCGGGGGTTTTTCCTACAATGAGCAGTTCTTC. This translates into CSVSPIPTSGGFSYNEQFF.